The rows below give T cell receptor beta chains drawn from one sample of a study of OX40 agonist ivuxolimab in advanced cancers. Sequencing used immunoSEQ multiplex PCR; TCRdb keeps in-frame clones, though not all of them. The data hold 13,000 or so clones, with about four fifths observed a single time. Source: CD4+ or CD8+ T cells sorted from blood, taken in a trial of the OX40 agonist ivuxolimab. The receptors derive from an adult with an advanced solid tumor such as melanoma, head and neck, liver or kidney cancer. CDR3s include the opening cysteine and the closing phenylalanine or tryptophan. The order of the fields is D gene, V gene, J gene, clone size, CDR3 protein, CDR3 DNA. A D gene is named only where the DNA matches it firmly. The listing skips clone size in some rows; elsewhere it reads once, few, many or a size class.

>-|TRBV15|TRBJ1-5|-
CATSRVGDQPQHF
TGTGCCACCAGCAGAGTCGGGGATCAGCCCCAGCATTTT
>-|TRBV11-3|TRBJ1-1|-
CASSYGPNTEAFF
TGTGCCAGCAGTTACGGGCCGAACACTGAAGCTTTCTTT
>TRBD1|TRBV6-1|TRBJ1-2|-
CASSIQGLFGYTF
TGTGCCAGCAGTATACAGGGGTTATTCGGCTACACCTTC
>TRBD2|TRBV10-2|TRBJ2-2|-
CASSERLAGNTGELFF
TGCGCCAGCAGTGAAAGACTAGCGGGGAACACCGGGGAGCTGTTTTTT
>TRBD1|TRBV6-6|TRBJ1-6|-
CASSYDRASYNSPLHF
TGTGCCAGCAGTTACGACAGGGCCTCCTATAATTCACCCCTCCACTTT
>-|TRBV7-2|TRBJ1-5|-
CASSLGRGGQPQHF
TGTGCCAGCAGCTTAGGGAGGGGAGGTCAGCCCCAGCATTTT
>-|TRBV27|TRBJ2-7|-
CASSLSRGAHEQYF
TGTGCCAGCAGTTTATCGAGGGGGGCTCACGAGCAGTACTTC
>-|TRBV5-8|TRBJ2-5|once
CASSLGHTRGGETQYF
TGTGCCAGCAGCTTGGGCCATACTAGGGGAGGAGAGACCCAGTACTTC
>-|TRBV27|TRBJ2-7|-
CASSLFSQGGYSYEQYF
TGTGCCAGCAGTTTATTCTCGCAAGGGGGGTACTCCTACGAGCAGTACTTC
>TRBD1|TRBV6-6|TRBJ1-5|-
CASSYSGTATEPQHF
TGTGCCAGCAGTTACTCCGGGACAGCCACCGAGCCCCAGCATTTT
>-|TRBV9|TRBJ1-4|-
CASSVARTAPHEKLFF
TGTGCCAGCAGCGTAGCTCGGACAGCCCCGCATGAAAAACTGTTTTTT
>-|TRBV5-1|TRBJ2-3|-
CASSLTQGTDTQYF
TGCGCCAGCAGCTTGACACAGGGCACAGATACGCAGTATTTT
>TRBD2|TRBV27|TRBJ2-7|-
CASSLWGGRYEQYF
TGTGCCAGCAGTTTATGGGGGGGGAGGTACGAGCAGTACTTC
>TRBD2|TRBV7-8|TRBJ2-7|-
CASSLPLLSGGSYEQYF
TGTGCCAGCAGCTTACCTCTTCTTAGCGGGGGATCCTACGAGCAGTACTTC
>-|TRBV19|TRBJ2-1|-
CASSIVRNSYEQFF
TGTGCCAGTAGTATCGTCCGAAACTCTTATGAGCAGTTCTTC
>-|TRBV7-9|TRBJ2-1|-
CASSKGRGIFKGDEQFF
TGTGCCAGCAGCAAAGGTAGGGGGATTTTCAAAGGAGATGAGCAGTTCTTC
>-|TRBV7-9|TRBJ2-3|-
CASSQSGTSADTQYF
TGTGCCAGCAGCCAGTCCGGGACAAGTGCAGATACGCAGTATTTT
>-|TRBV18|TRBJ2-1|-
CASLGFSGEQFF
TGTGCCAGCCTGGGGTTCTCGGGCGAGCAGTTCTTC
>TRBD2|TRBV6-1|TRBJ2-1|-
CASSVLAEGNEQFF
TGTGCCAGCAGTGTGCTAGCGGAAGGCAATGAGCAGTTCTTC
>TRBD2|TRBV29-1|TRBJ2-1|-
CSVEGLAANYNEQFF
TGCAGCGTTGAGGGACTAGCGGCCAACTACAATGAGCAGTTCTTC
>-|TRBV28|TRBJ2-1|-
CASMVAGENEQFF
TGTGCCAGCATGGTGGCAGGGGAGAATGAGCAGTTCTTC
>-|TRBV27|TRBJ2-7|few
CASSLLRSSYEQYF
TGTGCCAGCAGTCTCCTTAGGAGCTCCTACGAGCAGTACTTC
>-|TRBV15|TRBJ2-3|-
CATAGGHTQYF
TGTGCCACCGCTGGGGGTCATACGCAGTATTTT
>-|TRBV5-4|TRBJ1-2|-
CASSQDRERRPFDGYTF
TGCGCCAGCAGCCAAGATAGGGAGAGACGACCCTTTGATGGCTACACCTTC
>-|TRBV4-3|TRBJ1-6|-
CASSQDLGSGNSPLHF
TGCGCCAGCAGCCAAGATTTAGGCAGCGGGAATTCACCCCTCCACTTT
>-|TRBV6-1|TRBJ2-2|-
CASSDSFGGRAGELFF
TGTGCCAGCAGTGATTCCTTCGGGGGGCGAGCCGGGGAGCTGTTTTTT